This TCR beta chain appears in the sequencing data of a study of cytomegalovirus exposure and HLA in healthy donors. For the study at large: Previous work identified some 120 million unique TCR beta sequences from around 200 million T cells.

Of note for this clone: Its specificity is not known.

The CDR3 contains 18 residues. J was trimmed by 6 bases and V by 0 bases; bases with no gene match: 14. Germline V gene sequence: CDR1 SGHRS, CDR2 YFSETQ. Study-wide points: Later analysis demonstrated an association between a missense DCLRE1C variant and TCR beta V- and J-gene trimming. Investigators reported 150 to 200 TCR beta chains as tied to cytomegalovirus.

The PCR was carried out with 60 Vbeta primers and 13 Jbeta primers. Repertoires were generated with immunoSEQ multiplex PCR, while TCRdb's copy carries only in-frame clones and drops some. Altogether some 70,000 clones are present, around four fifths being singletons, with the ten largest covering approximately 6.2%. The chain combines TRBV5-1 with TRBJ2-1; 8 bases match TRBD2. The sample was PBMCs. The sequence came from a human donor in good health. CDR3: CASSLDVFGRGARNEQFF. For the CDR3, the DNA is TGCGCCAGCAGCTTGGACGTGTTCGGGCGGGGGGCTCGCAATGAGCAGTTCTTC.